This is a list of T cell receptor beta chains from one sample in a study of beta chain features in type 1 diabetes. The data were produced by immunoSEQ multiplex PCR, yet TCRdb's version contains in-frame clones alone and is incomplete. The sample includes roughly 220,000 clones, 16% seen only once; the top ten take about 0.085%. The sequenced sample was naive CD4+ T cells from blood. The receptors come from a man younger than 45 with type 1 diabetes. Both conserved end residues are part of each CDR3. The D gene is left open where the match is weak. Not every row has a clone size; where given, it reads once, few, many or a size class.

J gene: TRBJ2-7
clone size: NA
V gene: TRBV19
D gene: NA
CDR3 protein: CASSLDGIYEQYF
CDR3 DNA: TGTGCCAGTAGTCTAGACGGGATCTACGAGCAGTACTTC

J gene: TRBJ2-3
clone size: NA
V gene: TRBV5-1
D gene: TRBD1
CDR3 protein: CASRSAIGQGKPDTQYF
CDR3 DNA: TGCGCCAGCCGATCAGCAATAGGACAGGGGAAGCCAGATACGCAGTATTTT

J gene: TRBJ2-5
clone size: few
V gene: TRBV5-1
D gene: TRBD1
CDR3 protein: CASSLGTGEETQYF
CDR3 DNA: TGCGCCAGCAGCTTGGGGACAGGGGAAGAGACCCAGTACTTC

J gene: TRBJ2-5
clone size: NA
V gene: TRBV7-2
D gene: NA
CDR3 protein: CASSFGGRETQYF
CDR3 DNA: TGTGCCAGCAGCTTTGGGGGCAGAGAGACCCAGTACTTC

J gene: TRBJ2-3
clone size: NA
V gene: TRBV9
D gene: NA
CDR3 protein: CASSAGDTQYF
CDR3 DNA: TGTGCCAGCAGCGCGGGGGATACGCAGTATTTT

J gene: TRBJ2-1
clone size: NA
V gene: TRBV5-1
D gene: TRBD2
CDR3 protein: CASSFAASGTYNEQFF
CDR3 DNA: TGCGCCAGCAGCTTTGCCGCTAGCGGGACATACAATGAGCAGTTCTTC

J gene: TRBJ1-2
clone size: few
V gene: TRBV29-1
D gene: NA
CDR3 protein: CSVEMVPAYGYTF
CDR3 DNA: TGCAGCGTTGAGATGGTACCCGCTTATGGCTACACCTTC

J gene: TRBJ2-1
clone size: few
V gene: TRBV15
D gene: NA
CDR3 protein: CATSRANEQFF
CDR3 DNA: TGTGCCACCAGCAGAGCCAATGAGCAGTTCTTC

J gene: TRBJ2-7
clone size: NA
V gene: TRBV7-2
D gene: TRBD1
CDR3 protein: CASSLAGTASLYEQYF
CDR3 DNA: TGTGCCAGCAGCTTAGCCGGGACAGCCTCCCTCTACGAGCAGTACTTC

J gene: TRBJ2-3
clone size: NA
V gene: TRBV4-3
D gene: TRBD1
CDR3 protein: CASSQEGTGGGDTQYF
CDR3 DNA: TGCGCCAGCAGCCAAGAGGGGACAGGGGGTGGAGATACGCAGTATTTT

J gene: TRBJ2-7
clone size: NA
V gene: TRBV7-2
D gene: NA
CDR3 protein: CASSLRQLSSSYEQYF
CDR3 DNA: TGTGCCAGCAGCTTGAGACAGCTCAGTAGCTCCTACGAGCAGTACTTC

J gene: TRBJ2-1
clone size: few
V gene: TRBV29-1
D gene: TRBD2
CDR3 protein: CSVYASGDSYNEQFF
CDR3 DNA: TGCAGCGTTTATGCTAGCGGTGACTCCTACAATGAGCAGTTCTTC

J gene: TRBJ2-5
clone size: NA
V gene: TRBV7-2
D gene: NA
CDR3 protein: CASNRERQETQYF
CDR3 DNA: TGTGCCAGCAACAGGGAGAGACAAGAGACCCAGTACTTC

J gene: TRBJ1-1
clone size: NA
V gene: TRBV18
D gene: NA
CDR3 protein: CASSPPPASAEAFF
CDR3 DNA: TGTGCCAGCTCACCACCCCCTGCTAGCGCTGAAGCTTTCTTT

J gene: TRBJ1-2
clone size: NA
V gene: TRBV30
D gene: NA
CDR3 protein: CAWRRTERYGYTF
CDR3 DNA: TGTGCCTGGAGGCGGACAGAAAGATATGGCTACACCTTC

J gene: TRBJ2-7
clone size: few
V gene: TRBV27
D gene: NA
CDR3 protein: CASSLRWAGDYEQYF
CDR3 DNA: TGTGCCAGCAGTTTAAGGTGGGCAGGGGACTACGAGCAGTACTTC

J gene: TRBJ2-2
clone size: NA
V gene: TRBV29-1
D gene: NA
CDR3 protein: CSVELQGLSELFF
CDR3 DNA: TGCAGCGTGGAACTCCAGGGCCTTTCCGAGCTGTTTTTT

J gene: TRBJ2-1
clone size: NA
V gene: TRBV7-2
D gene: NA
CDR3 protein: CASSYLRDNEQFF
CDR3 DNA: TGTGCCAGCAGCTACCTTAGGGACAATGAGCAGTTCTTC

J gene: TRBJ2-4
clone size: NA
V gene: TRBV28
D gene: TRBD1
CDR3 protein: CASRTGVAKNIQYF
CDR3 DNA: TGTGCCAGCAGGACAGGGGTAGCCAAAAACATTCAGTACTTC

J gene: TRBJ2-1
clone size: NA
V gene: TRBV7-6
D gene: NA
CDR3 protein: CASSLRGQAYNEQFF
CDR3 DNA: TGTGCCAGCAGCTTAAGGGGACAAGCTTACAATGAGCAGTTCTTC

J gene: TRBJ2-6
clone size: NA
V gene: TRBV5-6
D gene: TRBD1
CDR3 protein: CASTETGFAYSGANVLTF
CDR3 DNA: TGTGCCAGCACCGAGACAGGGTTCGCGTACTCTGGGGCCAACGTCCTGACTTTC

J gene: TRBJ1-2
clone size: few
V gene: TRBV30
D gene: NA
CDR3 protein: CAWSVNLGVHGYTF
CDR3 DNA: TGTGCCTGGAGTGTAAACCTAGGAGTCCATGGCTACACCTTC

J gene: TRBJ1-1
clone size: few
V gene: TRBV19
D gene: NA
CDR3 protein: CASRNWGTLRLNTEAFF
CDR3 DNA: TGTGCCAGTAGAAACTGGGGGACACTTCGTTTGAACACTGAAGCTTTCTTT

J gene: TRBJ2-3
clone size: few
V gene: TRBV29-1
D gene: NA
CDR3 protein: CSAFGGLAISTDTQYF
CDR3 DNA: TGCAGCGCCTTCGGAGGGCTAGCGATCAGCACAGATACGCAGTATTTT

J gene: TRBJ2-5
clone size: NA
V gene: TRBV7-8
D gene: NA
CDR3 protein: CASRGRLRETQYF
CDR3 DNA: TGTGCCAGCAGAGGACGGCTGAGGGAGACCCAGTACTTC

J gene: TRBJ2-3
clone size: few
V gene: TRBV7-9
D gene: TRBD2
CDR3 protein: CASSLLGEGDTQYF
CDR3 DNA: TGTGCCAGCAGCTTACTAGGGGAGGGGGATACGCAGTATTTT

J gene: TRBJ2-5
clone size: NA
V gene: TRBV5-1
D gene: TRBD1
CDR3 protein: CASSLGDRIGETQYF
CDR3 DNA: TGCGCCAGCAGCTTGGGGGACAGGATCGGAGAGACCCAGTACTTC

J gene: TRBJ1-1
clone size: NA
V gene: TRBV7-2
D gene: NA
CDR3 protein: CASRTTRGTEAFF
CDR3 DNA: TGTGCCAGCAGGACCACCCGAGGGACTGAAGCTTTCTTT

J gene: TRBJ2-3
clone size: few
V gene: TRBV10-3
D gene: NA
CDR3 protein: CAISERLGPAQYF
CDR3 DNA: TGTGCCATCAGTGAAAGGTTAGGCCCGGCGCAGTATTTT

J gene: TRBJ2-3
clone size: NA
V gene: TRBV5-1
D gene: NA
CDR3 protein: CASSSAGGTDTQYF
CDR3 DNA: TGCGCCAGCAGTTCGGCAGGGGGCACAGATACGCAGTATTTT

J gene: TRBJ1-1
clone size: NA
V gene: TRBV5-4
D gene: NA
CDR3 protein: CASSLRTAGTEAFF
CDR3 DNA: TGTGCCAGCAGCTTGAGGACCGCGGGTACTGAAGCTTTCTTT

J gene: TRBJ1-4
clone size: few
V gene: TRBV29-1
D gene: TRBD1
CDR3 protein: CSVRTGVNEKLFF
CDR3 DNA: TGCAGCGTCAGGACAGGGGTTAACGAAAAACTGTTTTTT

J gene: TRBJ2-2
clone size: NA
V gene: TRBV5-1
D gene: NA
CDR3 protein: CASSPETGYTGELFF
CDR3 DNA: TGCGCCAGCAGCCCCGAAACAGGGTACACCGGGGAGCTGTTTTTT

J gene: TRBJ2-5
clone size: NA
V gene: TRBV30
D gene: TRBD2
CDR3 protein: CAWKAGAETQYF
CDR3 DNA: TGTGCCTGGAAAGCGGGAGCGGAGACCCAGTACTTC

J gene: TRBJ1-1
clone size: few
V gene: TRBV28
D gene: NA
CDR3 protein: CASSPSTEAFF
CDR3 DNA: TGTGCCAGCAGTCCGAGTACTGAAGCTTTCTTT

J gene: TRBJ2-7
clone size: NA
V gene: TRBV7-9
D gene: NA
CDR3 protein: CASSLFQGAYEQYF
CDR3 DNA: TGTGCCAGCAGCTTGTTTCAGGGAGCCTACGAGCAGTACTTC

J gene: TRBJ1-2
clone size: NA
V gene: TRBV7-9
D gene: NA
CDR3 protein: CASSGDLGYGYTF
CDR3 DNA: TGTGCCAGCAGCGGAGACCTGGGCTATGGCTACACCTTC

J gene: TRBJ2-1
clone size: few
V gene: TRBV4-2
D gene: TRBD2
CDR3 protein: CASSRDTSGSRNEQFF
CDR3 DNA: TGTGCCAGCAGCCGAGATACTAGCGGGAGTCGCAATGAGCAGTTCTTC

J gene: TRBJ2-4
clone size: few
V gene: TRBV29-1
D gene: NA
CDR3 protein: CSVQQGLVKNIQYF
CDR3 DNA: TGCAGCGTACAACAGGGCTTGGTCAAAAACATTCAGTACTTC

J gene: TRBJ2-5
clone size: NA
V gene: TRBV7-2
D gene: NA
CDR3 protein: CASSSDWKETQYF
CDR3 DNA: TGTGCCAGCAGCTCCGACTGGAAAGAGACCCAGTACTTC

J gene: TRBJ2-4
clone size: NA
V gene: TRBV7-2
D gene: NA
CDR3 protein: CASSPKGGRNIQYF
CDR3 DNA: TGTGCCAGCAGCCCGAAGGGGGGTAGAAACATTCAGTACTTC

J gene: TRBJ2-3
clone size: NA
V gene: TRBV5-4
D gene: NA
CDR3 protein: CASSLGQMTDTQYF
CDR3 DNA: TGTGCCAGCAGCTTGGGGCAGATGACAGATACGCAGTATTTT

J gene: TRBJ2-3
clone size: NA
V gene: TRBV4-1
D gene: NA
CDR3 protein: CASRHTGQDTDTQYF
CDR3 DNA: TGCGCCAGCCGACACACAGGGCAAGACACAGATACGCAGTATTTT

J gene: TRBJ1-5
clone size: NA
V gene: TRBV30
D gene: NA
CDR3 protein: CAWSAQVQPQHF
CDR3 DNA: TGTGCCTGGAGTGCACAAGTTCAGCCCCAGCATTTT

J gene: TRBJ2-1
clone size: once
V gene: TRBV9
D gene: TRBD1
CDR3 protein: CASSPSTGSFNEQFF
CDR3 DNA: TGTGCCAGCAGCCCATCGACAGGGTCTTTCAATGAGCAGTTCTTC

J gene: TRBJ2-1
clone size: few
V gene: TRBV29-1
D gene: TRBD2
CDR3 protein: CSVNSGRDYNEQFF
CDR3 DNA: TGCAGCGTTAACAGCGGGAGGGACTACAATGAGCAGTTCTTC

J gene: TRBJ1-1
clone size: NA
V gene: TRBV21-1
D gene: NA
CDR3 protein: CASSTWTASNTEAFF
CDR3 DNA: TGTGCCAGCAGCACGTGGACAGCTTCGAACACTGAAGCTTTCTTT

J gene: TRBJ2-7
clone size: NA
V gene: TRBV4-2
D gene: NA
CDR3 protein: CASSQESYEQYF
CDR3 DNA: TGTGCCAGCAGCCAAGAAAGCTACGAGCAGTACTTC

J gene: TRBJ2-1
clone size: few
V gene: TRBV18
D gene: TRBD1
CDR3 protein: CASSQNIRDRVSNEQFF
CDR3 DNA: TGTGCCAGCTCACAGAACATAAGGGACAGGGTTTCCAATGAGCAGTTCTTC